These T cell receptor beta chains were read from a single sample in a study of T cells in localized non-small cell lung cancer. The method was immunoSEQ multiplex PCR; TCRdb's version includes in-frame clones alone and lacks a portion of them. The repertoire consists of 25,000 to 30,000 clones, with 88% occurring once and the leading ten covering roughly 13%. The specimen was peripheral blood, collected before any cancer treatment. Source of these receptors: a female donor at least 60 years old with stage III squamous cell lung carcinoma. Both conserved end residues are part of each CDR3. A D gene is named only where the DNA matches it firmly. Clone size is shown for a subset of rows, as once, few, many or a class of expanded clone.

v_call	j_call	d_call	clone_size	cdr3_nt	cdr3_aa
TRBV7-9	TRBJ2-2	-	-	TGTGCCAGCAGCTTAGTTGGGCAGGGGAACACCGGGGAGCTGTTTTTT	CASSLVGQGNTGELFF
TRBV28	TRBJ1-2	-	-	TGTGCCAGCAGTCCCGCCGACCGGACGGGAGGCTACACCTTC	CASSPADRTGGYTF
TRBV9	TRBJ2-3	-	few	TGTGCCAGCAGCGTAGAATCTGGGGAAGAGGATACGCAGTATTTT	CASSVESGEEDTQYF
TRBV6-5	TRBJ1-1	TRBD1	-	TGTGCCACCGCTAGACAGGGGAATTTGAACACTGAAGCTTTCTTT	CATARQGNLNTEAFF
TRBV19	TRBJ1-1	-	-	TGTGCCAGTAGTATCACGTCCGACACTGAAGCTTTCTTT	CASSITSDTEAFF
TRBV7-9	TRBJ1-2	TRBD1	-	TGTGCCAGCAGCTTAGGGGACAGAAATGGCTACACCTTC	CASSLGDRNGYTF
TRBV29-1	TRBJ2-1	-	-	TGCAGCGTTGTTGGGGGGAAGGATGAGCAGTTCTTC	CSVVGGKDEQFF
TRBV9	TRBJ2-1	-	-	TGTGCCAGCAGCTCCAACACGGACGACAATGAGCAGTTCTTC	CASSSNTDDNEQFF
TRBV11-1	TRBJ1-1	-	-	TGTGCCAGCAGCTTAGAATCCCTAGGGGGGACTGAAGCTTTCTTT	CASSLESLGGTEAFF
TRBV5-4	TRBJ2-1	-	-	TGTGCCAGCAGCTTGGACCGAACCTACAATGAGCAGTTCTTC	CASSLDRTYNEQFF
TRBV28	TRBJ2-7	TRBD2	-	TGTGCCAGCAGCCCGGGACTAGCGGGAGCTGACGACGAGCAGTACTTC	CASSPGLAGADDEQYF
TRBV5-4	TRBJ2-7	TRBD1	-	TGTGCCAGCAGCTTGGCGGGACAGGGCCACGAGCAGTACTTC	CASSLAGQGHEQYF
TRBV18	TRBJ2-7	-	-	TGTGCCAGCTCACCAGGGCAGCCCTACGAGCAGTACTTC	CASSPGQPYEQYF
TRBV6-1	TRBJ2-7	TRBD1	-	TGTGCCAGCAAAAACAGGGGGCAGCACGAGCAGTACTTC	CASKNRGQHEQYF
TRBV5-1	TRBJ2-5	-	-	TGCGCCAGCAGCTCTACCGGGACTCAAGAGACCCAGTACTTC	CASSSTGTQETQYF
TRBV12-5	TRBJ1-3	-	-	TGTGCTAGTGGTTCTGATACTGGAAACACCATATATTTT	CASGSDTGNTIYF
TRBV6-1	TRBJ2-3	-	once	TGTGCCAGCAGCCCGAGGGGGGGGTTAGTAGATACGCAGTATTTT	CASSPRGGLVDTQYF
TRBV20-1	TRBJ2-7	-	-	TGCAGTGCGGAACAGCTCTACGAGCAGTACTTC	CSAEQLYEQYF
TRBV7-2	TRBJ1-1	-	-	TGTGCCAGCAGCCCCCGATCCGCAGGAGGGAACACTGAAGCTTTCTTT	CASSPRSAGGNTEAFF
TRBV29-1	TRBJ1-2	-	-	TGCAGCGTTGACGGGAACTATGGCTACACCTTC	CSVDGNYGYTF
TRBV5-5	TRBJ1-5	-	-	TGTGCCAGCAGCCCCTTAGTAAGCAATCAGCCCCAGCATTTT	CASSPLVSNQPQHF
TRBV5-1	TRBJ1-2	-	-	TGCGCCAGCAGCTTTTCGGGGGATGGCTACACCTTC	CASSFSGDGYTF
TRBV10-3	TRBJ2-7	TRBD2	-	TGTGCCATCAGTGAGTGGGGGACTAGCGGGTACGAGCAGTACTTC	CAISEWGTSGYEQYF
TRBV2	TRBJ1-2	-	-	TGTGCCAGCAGTGAGGTTCCTCTTTCTGGTTATGGCTACACCTTC	CASSEVPLSGYGYTF
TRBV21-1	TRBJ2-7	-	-	TGTGCCAGCAGTCGCAGCTCCCCTAACTACGAGCAGTACTTC	CASSRSSPNYEQYF
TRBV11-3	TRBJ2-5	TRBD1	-	TGTGCCAGCAGCTCGGGACAGGGGGCAAGGGAGACCCAGTACTTC	CASSSGQGARETQYF
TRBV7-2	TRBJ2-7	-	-	TGTGCCAGCAGCTTAGACTACCGTTCCTACGAGCAGTACTTC	CASSLDYRSYEQYF
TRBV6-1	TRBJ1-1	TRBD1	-	TGTGCCAGCAGTGGAGGGACAGGGACAACTGAAGCTTTCTTT	CASSGGTGTTEAFF
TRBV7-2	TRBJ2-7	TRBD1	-	TGTGCCAGCAGCGGATTCGGACAGGGGGCCGACGAGCAGTACTTC	CASSGFGQGADEQYF
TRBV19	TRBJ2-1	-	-	TGTGCCAGTAGTATAGATCGGATAGCGGCACACAATGAGCAGTTCTTC	CASSIDRIAAHNEQFF
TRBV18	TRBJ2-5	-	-	TGTGCCAGCTCACAGAACGGACGAGAGACCCAGTACTTC	CASSQNGRETQYF
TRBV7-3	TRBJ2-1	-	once	TGTGCCAGCAGCTTAACCTCTAGTACTGAGCAGTTCTTC	CASSLTSSTEQFF
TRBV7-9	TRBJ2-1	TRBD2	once	TGTGCCAGCAGCTTAGGTGGGGGGGCCTACAATGAGCAGTTCTTC	CASSLGGGAYNEQFF
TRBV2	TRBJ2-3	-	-	TGTGCCAGCAGTGTCCCAGGGACAGATACGCAGTATTTT	CASSVPGTDTQYF
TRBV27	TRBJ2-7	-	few	TGTGCCAGCAGTTTAGTCAGGGGAGGGGAGCAGTACTTC	CASSLVRGGEQYF
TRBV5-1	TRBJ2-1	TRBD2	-	TGCGCCAGCAGTTTGTCCGGGACTAGCGTCTACAATGAGCAGTTCTTC	CASSLSGTSVYNEQFF
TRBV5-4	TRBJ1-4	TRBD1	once	TGTGCCAGCAGCTCGCGACAGGGGGCTACTAATGAAAAACTGTTTTTT	CASSSRQGATNEKLFF
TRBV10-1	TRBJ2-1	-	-	TGCGCCAGCAGCGGGGACTCGTACAATGAGCAGTTCTTC	CASSGDSYNEQFF
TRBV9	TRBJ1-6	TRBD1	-	TGTGCCAGCAGCGTAGAAGGGGCAGGGGGGAATTCACCCCTCCACTTT	CASSVEGAGGNSPLHF
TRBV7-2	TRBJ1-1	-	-	TGTGCCAGCAGCTTAGAACTGAACACTGAAGCTTTCTTT	CASSLELNTEAFF
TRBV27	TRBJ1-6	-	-	TGTGCCAGCAGTTTATCTCCTACGGGGAGCTCCTATAATTCACCCCTCCACTTT	CASSLSPTGSSYNSPLHF
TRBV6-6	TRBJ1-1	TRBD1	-	TGTGCCAGCAGTTCCACAGGGGGCCGCACTGAAGCTTTCTTT	CASSSTGGRTEAFF
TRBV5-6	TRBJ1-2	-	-	TGTGCCAGCAGCCCACCGACTCCCAAATGGGGCTACACCTTC	CASSPPTPKWGYTF
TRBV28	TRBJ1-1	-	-	TGTGCCAGCAGTGGGGACAACGGAGGGACTGAAGCTTTCTTT	CASSGDNGGTEAFF
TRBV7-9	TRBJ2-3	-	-	TGTGCCAGCGTTCCCTTAATGGGGTCAGATACGCAGTATTTT	CASVPLMGSDTQYF
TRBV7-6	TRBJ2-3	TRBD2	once	TGTGCCAGCAGCTTAGTGCCAACTAGCGCATTGGGTCCAGATACGCAGTATTTT	CASSLVPTSALGPDTQYF
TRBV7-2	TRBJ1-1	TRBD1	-	TGTGCCAGCAGCTCCGCAGGGGGCGACGCTGAAGCTTTCTTT	CASSSAGGDAEAFF
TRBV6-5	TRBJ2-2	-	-	TGTGCCAGCAGTTACGGGTACGCCGGGGAGCTGTTTTTT	CASSYGYAGELFF
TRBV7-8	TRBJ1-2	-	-	TGTGCCAGCCTCTCTCAGCCGACCGATAAAGGGGCTAACTATGGCTACACCTTC	CASLSQPTDKGANYGYTF
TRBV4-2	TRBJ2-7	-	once	TGTGCCAGCAGCCAAGCCGGGTACGAGCAGTACTTC	CASSQAGYEQYF
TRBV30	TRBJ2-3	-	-	TGTGCCTGGAAATCGGGGGTGAGCACAGATACGCAGTATTTT	CAWKSGVSTDTQYF
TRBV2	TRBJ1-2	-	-	TGTGCCAGCAGGGATCGGGCCGCTAACTATGGCTACACCTTC	CASRDRAANYGYTF
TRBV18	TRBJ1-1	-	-	TGTGCCAGCTCGCCGGGGCCGGGGGACACTGAAGCTTTCTTT	CASSPGPGDTEAFF
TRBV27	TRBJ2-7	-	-	TGTGCCAGCAGTTTAGGAGATTACTCCTACGAGCAGTACTTC	CASSLGDYSYEQYF
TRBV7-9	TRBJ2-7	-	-	TGTGCCAGCAGCTTACAGGGGTACGAGCAGTACTTC	CASSLQGYEQYF
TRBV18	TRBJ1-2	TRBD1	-	TGTGCCAGCTCACGTCTGGGGACAGGGGATGTTCGGAATGGCTACACCTTC	CASSRLGTGDVRNGYTF
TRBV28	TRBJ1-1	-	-	TGTGCCAGCAGTTCGGGGTCGAACACTGAAGCTTTCTTT	CASSSGSNTEAFF
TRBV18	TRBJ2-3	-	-	TGTGCCAGCTCACTGGGACATAACACAGATACGCAGTATTTT	CASSLGHNTDTQYF
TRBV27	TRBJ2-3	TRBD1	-	TGTGCCAGCTCCCGGGACAGGACCACAGATACGCAGTATTTT	CASSRDRTTDTQYF
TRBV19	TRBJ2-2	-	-	TGTGCCAGTAGCGTTGGGACTTCTAGGGCCGGGGAGCTGTTTTTT	CASSVGTSRAGELFF